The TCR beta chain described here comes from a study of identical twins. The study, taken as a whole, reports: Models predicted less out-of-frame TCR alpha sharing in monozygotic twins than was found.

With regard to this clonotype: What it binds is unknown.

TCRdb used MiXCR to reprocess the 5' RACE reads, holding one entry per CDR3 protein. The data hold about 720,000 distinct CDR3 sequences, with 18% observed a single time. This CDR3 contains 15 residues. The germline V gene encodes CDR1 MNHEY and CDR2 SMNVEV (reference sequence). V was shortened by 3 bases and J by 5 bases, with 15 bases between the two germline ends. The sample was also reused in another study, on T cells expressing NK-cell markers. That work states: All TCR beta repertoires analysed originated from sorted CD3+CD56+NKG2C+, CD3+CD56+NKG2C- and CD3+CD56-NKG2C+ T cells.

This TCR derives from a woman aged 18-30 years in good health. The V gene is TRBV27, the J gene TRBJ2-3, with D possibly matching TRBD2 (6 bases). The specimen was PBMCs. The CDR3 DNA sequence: TGTGCCAGCAGTTTGGGGGGACCAGACCGAGATACGCAGTATTTT. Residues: CASSLGGPDRDTQYF.